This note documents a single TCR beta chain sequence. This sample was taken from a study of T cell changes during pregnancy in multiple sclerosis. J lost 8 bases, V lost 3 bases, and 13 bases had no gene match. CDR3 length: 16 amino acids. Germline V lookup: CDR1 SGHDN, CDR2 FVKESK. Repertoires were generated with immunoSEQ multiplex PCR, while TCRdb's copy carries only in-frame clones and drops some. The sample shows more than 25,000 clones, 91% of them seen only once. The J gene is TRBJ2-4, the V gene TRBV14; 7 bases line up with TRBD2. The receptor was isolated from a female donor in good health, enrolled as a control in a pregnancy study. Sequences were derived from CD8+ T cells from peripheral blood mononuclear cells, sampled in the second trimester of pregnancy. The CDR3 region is CASSQRRVGGEDIQYF. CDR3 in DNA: TGTGCCAGCAGCCAGAGGCGTGTGGGAGGGGAGGACATTCAGTACTTC.